This T cell receptor (beta chain) appears in the sequencing data of a study of blood T cell repertoires in COVID-19. Turning to the study itself: COVID-19 samples, acute and convalescent, were from the United States, Italy and Spain. PBMCs, B-cell-depleted T cells, or T cells provided the cDNA or gDNA that made up the material.

This CDR3 has 14 amino acids. The trim removed 4 bases at V and 3 bases at J, leaving 3 bases unmatched. Per the germline V gene, CDR1 is SGHRS and CDR2 is YFSETQ. Of note for this clone: The sample has other DNA sequences that encode this CDR3 too.

Method: immunoSEQ multiplex PCR; TCRdb's copy keeps in-frame clones and lacks some. This table holds some 360,000 clones, about 87% found once. V usage is TRBV5-1 and J usage is TRBJ1-4; TRBD1 agrees at 7 bases. This clonotype was sampled from a woman aged 55 to 70 with COVID-19, enrolled during active disease. The sample consisted of peripheral blood. CDR3 residues: CASSLGTANEKLFF. DNA of the CDR3: TGCGCCAGCAGCCTAGGGACAGCTAATGAAAAACTGTTTTTT.